This record covers a single T cell receptor (beta chain). Its target is unknown. At least 5 micrograms of total RNA were extracted per sample. The sample is drawn from a study of blood T cells in healthy people across ages. Notes on the study in general: Long-lived donors exceeded aged donors in naive CD4+ cells and diversity.

V lost 7 bases to trimming and J lost 8 bases; unmatched junction nucleotides: 7. Germline CDR1 reads MNHEY; CDR2 reads SVGEGT. This CDR3 is 14 amino acids long. Through a sample-barcoded 5' primer and a J-beta primer mix, a second PCR was run for roughly 6 to 12 cycles. Through a template-switch adaptor with 12 random nucleotides, each cDNA molecule received a tag. At least 3 million CDR3-containing paired-end reads were obtained per sample. A single record per CDR3 protein comes from TCRdb applying MiXCR to the 5' RACE reads. The sample comprises roughly 1.5 million distinct CDR3 sequences, roughly two fifths of which are singletons, and around 4% rests with the top ten.

The chain links TRBV6-2 or TRBV6-3 to TRBJ2-1, with 11 bases lining up with TRBD2. This TCR was recovered from a woman under 30 in good health. Specimen: blood. The CDR3 DNA sequence: TGTGCCAGCAAGGCACTAGCGGGAGTCGATGAGCAGTTCTTC. Translation gives CASKALAGVDEQFF.